Following are 14 T cell receptor beta chains from one sample sequenced in a study of blood T cell repertoires in COVID-19 (TCRdb year 2020). Library prep was done by the immunoSEQ multiplex PCR assay. TCRdb obtained this table from immuneACCESS and retained in-frame rearrangements with V and J assigned. These tables miss some clones; where compared with another copy, unresolved V genes account for less than half of the shortfall, and the remainder is unexplained. The sample contains hundreds of thousands of clones, about 80% of them found a single time. 1.5% to 2% of the sample is held by the ten biggest clonotypes. Input material: peripheral blood. The receptors come from a woman older than 75 with acute or convalescent COVID-19.

This sequence joins TRBV7-8 and TRBJ1-5, with 10 bases aligning to TRBD1. CDR3 length: 15 amino acids. Germline trimming cut 3 bases from V and 7 bases from J; bases unmatched to any gene: 6. Per germline, CDR1 SGHVS and CDR2 FQNEAQ. The CDR3, as DNA: TGTGCCAGCAGCTTCGGGACAGGGGTCAGCCAGCCCCAGCATTTT. Translated: CASSFGTGVSQPQHF.

This chain links TRBV19 with TRBJ1-2, with D tentatively TRBD1 (5 bases). Trimming removed 4 bases at V and 2 bases at J, with 8 bases between. This CDR3 is 13 amino acids long. Germline V gene sequence: CDR1 LNHDA, CDR2 SQIVND (reference sequence). The CDR3 reads CASSNRRNYGYTF. The CDR3 nucleotides read TGTGCCAGTAGTAACAGGAGAAACTATGGCTACACCTTC.

The J gene is TRBJ2-1, the V gene TRBV12-5; 8 bases fit TRBD1. This CDR3 has 17 residues. In germline, CDR1 is LGHNT, CDR2 FRNRAP. With 1 base clipped from V and 8 bases from J, the junction kept 13 bases outside the gene matches. The CDR3 region has the DNA TGTGCTAGTGGTTTGGCCCCAAACTGGACAGGGAGTGATGAGCAGTTCTTC. Protein sequence: CASGLAPNWTGSDEQFF.

The V call is TRBV28, the J call TRBJ2-3; TRBD2 matches at 14 bases. The CDR3 has 19 amino acids. Germline-derived CDR1 and CDR2 are MDHEN and SYDVKM. The V gene end was trimmed by 6 bases and the J gene end by 2 bases; junction bases not matched to a gene: 13. The CDR3 here is CASSLSGTSGSSITDTQYF. The CDR3 bases are TGTGCCAGCAGCTTGTCCGGGACTAGCGGGAGTTCGATCACAGATACGCAGTATTTT.

This clone was counted between two and nine times. The chain joins TRBV6-2 or TRBV6-3 to TRBJ1-5, with TRBD1 matching 8 bases. CDR1 and CDR2 from the germline V gene are MNHEY and SVGEGT. The trim removed 0 bases at V and 2 bases at J, leaving 12 bases unmatched. This CDR3 region has 19 residues. The CDR3 protein is CASSYSGRTGIVGNQPQHF. In nucleotides, the CDR3 is TGTGCCAGCAGTTACTCGGGGAGGACAGGGATCGTCGGCAATCAGCCCCAGCATTTT.

This chain links TRBV5-1 with TRBJ2-1, with TRBD2 matching 15 bases. V shed 4 bases and J 5 bases; nucleotides not matched to a gene: 10. Germline V gene sequence: CDR1 SGHRS, CDR2 YFSETQ. The CDR3 length is 18 residues. CDR3 DNA: TGCGCCAGCAGCAAAGGACTAGCGGGGGGGCGCGGAGACAATGAGCAGTTCTTC. Translation gives CASSKGLAGGRGDNEQFF.

This clone is a singleton in its sample. This chain links TRBV18 with TRBJ2-6, with D possibly TRBD1 on 5 matching bases. From germline, CDR1 is KGHSH and CDR2 LQKENI. V dropped 6 bases and J dropped 3 bases, with 15 bases sitting between them. This CDR3 has 16 amino acids. CDR3 sequence reads: CASSSERTGGANVLTF. CDR3 coding DNA: TGTGCCAGCTCGTCCGAGCGCACAGGTGGGGCCAACGTCCTGACTTTC.

The chain couples TRBV4-2 to TRBJ2-2; TRBD1 might be the D (5 bases). The V and J ends lost 4 bases and 1 base respectively, with 13 bases between them. CDR3 size: 16 residues. Germline assignment: CDR1 LGHNA and CDR2 YNFKEQ. CDR3: CASSLQIGENTGELFF. The CDR3 nucleotides are TGTGCCAGCAGCCTTCAAATAGGGGAGAACACCGGGGAGCTGTTTTTT.

The chain couples TRBV5-6 to TRBJ2-7; 9 bases agree with TRBD1. This CDR3 is built from 15 residues. Germline CDR1 and CDR2: SGHDT and YYEEEE. V lost 0 bases, J lost 6 bases, and 7 bases stayed unmatched. The DNA for the CDR3 is TGTGCCAGCAGCTTGGGTCCCGGGACAGGGATCGAGCAGTACTTC. Protein: CASSLGPGTGIEQYF.

This sequence joins TRBV6-5 and TRBJ1-4, with a tentative D call TRBD1 (5 bases). V was cut by 7 bases and J by 13 bases, with 16 bases left in between. The CDR3 consists of 12 residues. Germline V CDR1 and CDR2: MNHEY, SVGAGI. CDR3 DNA: TGTGCCAGCACCCTGACCCGCGGGGGACTGTTTTTT. Encoded protein: CASTLTRGGLFF.

J is TRBJ1-2 and V is TRBV5-1; a possible D gene is TRBD1 (5 bases). V was pared by 2 bases and J by 8 bases, with 13 bases between. The CDR3 runs 13 residues. Germline loops: CDR1 SGHRS, CDR2 YFSETQ. For the CDR3, the DNA is TGCGCCAGCAGCTTTGGGCAGGGTCAAGGCTACACCTTC. Amino acid sequence: CASSFGQGQGYTF.

The chain links TRBV30 to TRBJ2-5; no definite D call. The germline CDR1 and CDR2 sequences are GTSNPN and SVGIG (reference sequence). The CDR3 spans 16 residues. V lost 0 bases and J lost 4, with 18 bases in between. DNA for the CDR3: TGTGCCTGGAGTGTACTTGGCCGCCAGAGGTCAGAGACCCAGTACTTC. Translation: CAWSVLGRQRSETQYF.

The chain is built from TRBV5-5 and TRBJ2-3, with a possible D match to TRBD1 (6 bases). CDR1 is SGHKS, CDR2 YYEKEE, per germline (reference sequence). V was clipped by 6 bases and J by 5 bases, with 16 bases between them. The length of the CDR3 is 14 residues. For the CDR3, the DNA is TGTGCCAGCACAGACACTAGGGGACAAGATACGCAGTATTTT. Residues: CASTDTRGQDTQYF.

The genes are TRBV28 and TRBJ2-7; 8 bases are shared with TRBD1. Germline assignment: CDR1 MDHEN and CDR2 SYDVKM. V was pared by 0 bases and J by 2 bases, with 9 bases of the junction left unmatched. This CDR3 has 17 residues. In DNA, the CDR3 is TGTGCCAGCAGTTTATGGGGAACAGGGGGTGGACCCTACGAGCAGTACTTC. As protein: CASSLWGTGGGPYEQYF.